This T cell receptor (beta chain) was recorded in a study of cytomegalovirus exposure and HLA in healthy donors. This clone occurred a few times. This PCR relied on a set of 60 Vbeta primers and 13 Jbeta primers. TCRdb keeps only in-frame clones here, not all; method: immunoSEQ multiplex PCR. The table includes about 130,000 clones, about 70% detected once. The germline gives CDR1 MNHNY, CDR2 SVGAGI (reference sequence). The CDR3 sequence is 16 residues long. V dropped 7 bases and J dropped 5 bases, with 18 bases sitting between them. The chain links TRBV6-6 to TRBJ1-6; weak D call: TRBD1 (5 bases). Sequencing was performed on PBMCs. The sequence was obtained from a woman aged 60-75 years in good health and CMV-seropositive. CDR3 nucleotides: TGTGCCAGCATCAACGGAGGGGCAGTGGATAATTCACCCCTCCACTTT. It is translated as CASINGGAVDNSPLHF.